These 12 T cell receptor beta chains came from one sample sequenced in a study of T cells after yellow fever vaccination. Each CDR3 protein gets one entry after TCRdb re-called the 5' RACE reads with MiXCR. The data show about 160,000 distinct CDR3 sequences, 6% to 7.5% seen once. The sequencing here drew on CD4+ T cells sorted from PBMCs, taken 5 days after the first yellow fever vaccination. The source is a man between 18 and 29 years old who received the YFV17D yellow fever vaccine.

The chain links TRBV5-1 to TRBJ2-7, with D possibly being TRBD2 (6 bases). Per the germline V gene, CDR1 is SGHRS and CDR2 is YFSETQ. The CDR3 spans 16 residues. The ends were cut back, 2 bases at V and 0 bases at J, with 15 bases in the middle. The CDR3 DNA reads as TGCGCCAGCAGCTTAACCGGGACTCCCAGCTCCTACGAGCAGTACTTC. This codes for CASSLTGTPSSYEQYF.

In this sample, this clonotype turned up many times. The chain employs TRBV5-1 and TRBJ2-3; D gene unclear. V was pared by 4 bases and J by 2 bases, with 14 bases between. The CDR3 is 15 amino acids. CDR1 and CDR2 (germline): SGHRS, YFSETQ. Here the CDR3 reads CASSQMRHFTDTQYF. CDR3 sequence (DNA): TGCGCCAGCAGCCAAATGCGTCACTTCACAGATACGCAGTATTTT.

The sample holds many counts of this clonotype. This sequence joins TRBV9 and TRBJ2-2; a weak D match, TRBD1 (6 bases). This CDR3 region has 15 residues. Germline CDR1 is SGDLS and CDR2 is YYNGEE. The V end lost 3 bases, the J end lost 5 bases, and 14 bases lay between the germline ends. CDR3 region: CASSENRVLTGELFF. CDR3 in DNA: TGTGCCAGCAGCGAAAACAGGGTTTTAACCGGGGAGCTGTTTTTT.

This clonotype was detected ten times or more. The V call is TRBV5-1, the J call TRBJ2-5, with D tentatively TRBD1 or TRBD2 (5 bases each). There are 13 residues in the CDR3. The V and J ends lost 9 bases and 2 bases respectively, with 14 bases between them. The germline V gene has CDR1 SGHRS and CDR2 YFSETQ. The CDR3: CATRGVNQETQYF. The CDR3 bases are TGCGCCACCCGAGGGGTAAATCAAGAGACCCAGTACTTC.

This clonotype has a count of ten or more. The chain links TRBV14 to TRBJ2-2; TRBD2 is a possible D gene (6 bases). Deletions cut 4 bases from V and 7 bases from J, with 19 bases between. The germline gives CDR1 SGHDN, CDR2 FVKESK. The CDR3 length is 16 residues. The CDR3 loop reads CASSLMEDYAHGELFF. The CDR3 nucleotides are TGTGCCAGCAGCCTTATGGAGGACTACGCTCACGGGGAGCTGTTTTTT.

Many counts were recorded for this clonotype. The chain recombines TRBV5-1 with TRBJ2-2; maybe TRBD1 (5 bases). This CDR3 region has 14 residues. Trimming took off 4 bases at V and 1 base at J, with 8 bases between the two ends. Germline CDR1 reads SGHRS; CDR2 reads YFSETQ. In nucleotides, the CDR3 is TGCGCCAGCAGCCCAGGACAGAACACCGGGGAGCTGTTTTTT. Protein: CASSPGQNTGELFF.

Many counts were recorded for this clonotype. The chain couples TRBV6-2 or TRBV6-3 to TRBJ2-1; D is unclear. The CDR3 is made up of 14 amino acids. V was shortened by 8 bases and J by 2 bases, with 13 bases between the two germline ends. CDR1 is MNHEY, CDR2 SVGEGT, per germline. DNA of the CDR3: TGTGCCAGCTGTCCCCTCCTGCCCTACAATGAGCAGTTCTTC. This encodes CASCPLLPYNEQFF.

This chain connects TRBV12-3 or TRBV12-4 to TRBJ2-1; D is perhaps TRBD1 or TRBD2 (6 bases each). The germline V and J ends were trimmed by 3 bases and 0 bases, with 12 bases remaining between them. There are 16 residues in the CDR3. CDR3 sequence (DNA): TGTGCCAGCAGTTTTAGGGGGGTCCTCTCCTACAATGAGCAGTTCTTC. Its translation: CASSFRGVLSYNEQFF.

This clonotype was counted at least ten times. The genes are TRBV7-3 and TRBJ2-6, with D possibly TRBD1 on 5 matching bases. Germline assignment: CDR1 SGHTA and CDR2 FQGTGA. The CDR3 extends over 14 amino acids. Trimming took 3 bases from V and 3 from J, leaving 6 bases between them. The CDR3 coding sequence is TGTGCCAGCAGCTTGGGGCGTGGGGCCAACGTCCTGACTTTC. Translating gives CASSLGRGANVLTF.

The V gene is TRBV4-1, the J gene TRBJ1-1; D is ambiguous. Deletions cut 1 base from V and 4 bases from J, with 19 bases between. The CDR3 covers 17 residues. The germline gives CDR1 MGHRA, CDR2 YSYEKL. CDR3 residues: CASSQVPPHLRATEAFF. The DNA of the CDR3 is TGCGCCAGCAGCCAAGTCCCACCTCACCTAAGAGCCACTGAAGCTTTCTTT.

This clonotype was seen at least ten times. The genes are TRBV12-3 or TRBV12-4 and TRBJ2-2; 9 positions agree with TRBD1. J gave up 1 base and V 11 bases, and 11 bases lay outside the gene matches. The CDR3 covers 16 residues. CDR3 in DNA: TGTGCCGGGATACAAACGGGACAGGGGAACACCGGGGAGCTGTTTTTT. Protein sequence: CAGIQTGQGNTGELFF.

This clonotype has ten or more counts. The rearrangement joins TRBV12-3 or TRBV12-4 to TRBJ2-7; the D gene could be TRBD1 or TRBD2 (5 bases each). V was trimmed by 3 bases and J by 4 bases, leaving 10 bases between them. The CDR3 is made up of 13 amino acids. As DNA, the CDR3 is TGTGCCAGCAGTTTGAGGGGTGGGTACGAGCAGTACGTC. It encodes CASSLRGGYEQYV.